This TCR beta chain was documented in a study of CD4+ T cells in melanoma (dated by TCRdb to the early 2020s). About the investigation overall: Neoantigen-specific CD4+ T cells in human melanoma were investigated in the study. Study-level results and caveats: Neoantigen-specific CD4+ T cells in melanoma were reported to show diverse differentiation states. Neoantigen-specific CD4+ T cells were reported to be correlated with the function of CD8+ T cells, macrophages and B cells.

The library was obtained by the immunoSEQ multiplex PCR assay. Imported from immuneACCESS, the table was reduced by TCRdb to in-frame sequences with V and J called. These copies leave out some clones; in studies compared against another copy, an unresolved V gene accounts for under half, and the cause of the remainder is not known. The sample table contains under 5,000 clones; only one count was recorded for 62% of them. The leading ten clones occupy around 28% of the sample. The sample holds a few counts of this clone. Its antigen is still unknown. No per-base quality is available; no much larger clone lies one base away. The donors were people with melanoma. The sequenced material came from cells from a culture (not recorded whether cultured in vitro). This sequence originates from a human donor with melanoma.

The sequenced DNA: TGTGCCAGCAGTTTAAACAGGGGAGATGGCTACACCTTC. It is translated as CASSLNRGDGYTF. The V and J genes are TRBV27 and TRBJ1-2; 7 central nucleotides agree with TRBD1. The germline V gene (reference sequence) yields MNHEY for CDR1 and SMNVEV for CDR2. Ends trimmed: V by 2 bases, J by 6 bases; bases unmatched to a gene: 3. The CDR3 starts with the cysteine, ends with the phenylalanine, and has 13 residues. Only the CDR3 part of the read is kept: 39 bases, read in frame from the first base.